This T cell receptor (beta chain) was identified during a study of shared clonotypes between healthy human individuals. Study-level points and caveats: Measured sharing among donors was expected to vary with sequencing depth.

The donor cohort consisted entirely of Caucasian adults residing in Nashville, Tennessee. It was into CD45RA+ naive and CD45RA-negative memory subsets that the CD4+ cells were split. Data came from immunoSEQ multiplex PCR; TCRdb stores just in-frame clones and leaves some out. The sample gives over a million clones, approximately 78% of which show up once; more than 0.55% is in the top ten. The length of the CDR3 is 13 residues. Germline-derived CDR1 and CDR2 are PRHDT and FYEKMQ (reference sequence). The J segment lost 5 bases and the V segment lost 7 bases, leaving 5 bases of the junction unmatched. This clone was recorded many times. Its target is unknown.

Input material: memory CD4+ T cells from PBMCs. Subset specified: CD45RA-negative fraction. This TCR came from a man younger than 35 in good health. Some clones in this sample may be carry-over from other donors' samples. The chain couples TRBV13 to TRBJ1-1; 9 positions agree with TRBD1. DNA of the CDR3: TGTGCCAGCAACAGGGGGCGGGAGACTGAAGCTTTCTTT. This sequence encodes CASNRGRETEAFF.